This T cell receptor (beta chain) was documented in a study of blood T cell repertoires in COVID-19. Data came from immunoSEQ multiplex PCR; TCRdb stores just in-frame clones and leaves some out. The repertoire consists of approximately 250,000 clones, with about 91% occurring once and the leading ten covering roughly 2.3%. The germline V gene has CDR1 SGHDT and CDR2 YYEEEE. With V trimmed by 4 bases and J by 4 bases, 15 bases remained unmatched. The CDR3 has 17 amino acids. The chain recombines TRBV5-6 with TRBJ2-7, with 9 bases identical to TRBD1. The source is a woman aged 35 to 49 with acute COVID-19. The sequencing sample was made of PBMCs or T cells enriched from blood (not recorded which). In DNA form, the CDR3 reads TGTGCCAGCAGCCGCCTTACAGGGGGCGCGGGGTGGTACGAGCAGTACTTC. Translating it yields CASSRLTGGAGWYEQYF.